A single sample gave rise to the 23 T cell receptor beta chains below, sequenced in a study of shared T cell receptors in the human thymus. The method was immunoSEQ multiplex PCR; TCRdb's version includes in-frame clones alone and lacks a portion of them. The table shows almost 550,000 clones, with approximately 80% occurring only once. Separately, the same data were catalogued under a study of human thymus T cells.

Specimen: thymocytes. These receptors all come from a boy under three years old with a congenital heart defect.

The V and J genes are TRBV9 and TRBJ2-3, with 7 bases that match TRBD2. The CDR3 loop spans 14 amino acids. The germline V gene has CDR1 SGDLS and CDR2 YYNGEE. V was pared by 0 bases and J by 5 bases, with 3 bases of the junction left unmatched. Here the CDR3 reads CASSVAGGRDTQYF. CDR3 in DNA: TGTGCCAGCAGCGTAGCGGGAGGCCGAGATACGCAGTATTTT.

This chain uses TRBV19 with TRBJ2-1; D is perhaps TRBD2 (6 bases). Looked up from germline, CDR1 is LNHDA and CDR2 is SQIVND (reference sequence). V dropped 6 bases and J dropped 12 bases, with 21 bases sitting between them. There are 14 residues in the CDR3. CDR3 sequence reads: CASSQKGRTMRQFF. Written as DNA, the CDR3 is TGTGCCAGTAGCCAGAAGGGGAGGACAATGAGGCAGTTCTTC.

The rearrangement uses TRBV5-1 and TRBJ2-2; D call uncertain. Germline V gene lookup returns CDR1 SGHRS and CDR2 YFSETQ. Between the trimmed V and J ends, which lost 5 bases and 6 bases, there was a span of 8 bases. The CDR3 contains 12 residues. DNA for the CDR3: TGCGCCAGCAGGCCTAGATCCGGGGAGCTGTTTTTT. This gives the protein CASRPRSGELFF.

This clone occurred once. The chain recombines TRBV30 with TRBJ2-7, with 8 bases aligning to TRBD1. CDR3 length: 15 amino acids. The germline CDR1 and CDR2 sequences are GTSNPN and SVGIG (reference sequence). Germline trimming cut 1 base from V and 0 bases from J; bases unmatched to any gene: 5. CDR3 residues: CAWSDRDRRSYEQYF. The CDR3 coding sequence is TGTGCCTGGAGTGATCGGGACAGGCGCTCCTACGAGCAGTACTTC.

This chain links TRBV7-9 with TRBJ1-1, with D perhaps matching TRBD1 (5 bases). CDR1 is SEHNR and CDR2 is FQNEAQ in the germline V gene (reference sequence). Trimming cost V 5 bases and J 5 bases, with 15 bases left between them. CDR3 size: 14 residues. The CDR3 coding sequence is TGTGCCAGCAGCCCTGTAGGGGTCGGGACTGAAGCTTTCTTT. Amino acid sequence: CASSPVGVGTEAFF.

In this sample, this clone turned up a few times. This chain joins TRBV30 and TRBJ2-3; D is unclear. The CDR3 contains 16 residues. In germline, CDR1 is GTSNPN, CDR2 SVGIG (reference sequence). V lost 1 base to trimming and J lost 0 bases, with 14 bases between them. The CDR3 loop is CAWSASRGDSTDTQYF. CDR3 nucleotide sequence: TGTGCCTGGAGTGCAAGTAGAGGAGATAGCACAGATACGCAGTATTTT.

CDR3 nucleotide sequence: TGTGCCCCCACCGGTTGGCTAGCGGTCACAGATACGCAGTATTTT. Translated: CAPTGWLAVTDTQYF. The chain joins TRBV30 to TRBJ2-3, with 7 bases that match TRBD2. V shed 8 bases, J shed 2 bases, and the junction held 13 bases outside the gene matches. This CDR3 is 15 amino acids long. In germline, CDR1 is GTSNPN, CDR2 SVGIG (reference sequence). Based on the CDR3 plus reference TRBV30 and TRBJ2-3, the full variable domain is SQTIHQWPATLVQPVGSPLSLECTVEGTSNPNLYWYRQAAGRGLQLLFYSVGIGQISSEVPQNLSASRPQDRQFILSSKKLLLSDSGFYLCAPTGWLAVTDTQYFGPGTRLTVL.

The rearrangement joins TRBV30 to TRBJ2-7, with 7 bases fitting TRBD1. Trimming removed 3 bases from V and 3 bases from J; junction bases left unmatched: 11. The germline V gene encodes CDR1 GTSNPN and CDR2 SVGIG (reference sequence). CDR3 length: 15 amino acids. CDR3 in amino acids: CAWSPHPGQFYEQYF. The CDR3 DNA reads TGTGCCTGGAGCCCCCATCCGGGACAGTTCTACGAGCAGTACTTC.

The chain couples TRBV28 to TRBJ2-1, with 10 bases aligning to TRBD2. CDR3 length equals 15 residues. V trimming: 4 bases; J trimming: 9 bases; junction bases outside the gene matches: 9. Germline CDR1 and CDR2: MDHEN and SYDVKM. DNA for the CDR3: TGTGCCAGCAGTTATCGGCTAGCGGGAGTAAGTGAGCAGTTCTTC. Its protein product is CASSYRLAGVSEQFF.

The V and J genes are TRBV7-2 and TRBJ2-1; weak D call: TRBD2 (5 bases). Germline V gene sequence: CDR1 SGHTA, CDR2 FQGNSA. Trimming removed 1 base at V and 4 bases at J, with 14 bases between. The CDR3 is made up of 16 amino acids. The CDR3 DNA reads as TGTGCCAGCAGCTTAGAGTGTCTAGCCGATTACAATGAGCAGTTCTTC. This encodes CASSLECLADYNEQFF.

The CDR3 here is CASSLVGQVSYEQYF. As DNA, the CDR3 is TGTGCCAGCAGCTTAGTGGGACAGGTCTCCTACGAGCAGTACTTC. The V gene is TRBV7-2, the J gene TRBJ2-7, with 8 bases lining up with TRBD1. V lost 1 base, J lost 0 bases, and 2 bases stayed unmatched. The CDR3 totals 15 residues. Germline lookup yields CDR1 SGHTA and CDR2 FQGNSA. The whole variable domain, remainder taken from reference TRBV7-2 and TRBJ2-7, is GAGVSQSPSNKVTEKGKDVELRCDPISGHTALYWYRQSLGQGLEFLIYFQGNSAPDKSGLPSDRFSAERTGGSVSTLTIQRTQQEDSAVYLCASSLVGQVSYEQYFGPGTRLTVT.

The chain employs TRBV6-4 and TRBJ2-1; TRBD1 matches at 10 bases. Germline CDR1 is MRHNA and CDR2 is SNTAGT. With 5 bases clipped from V and 5 bases from J, the junction kept 9 bases outside the gene matches. The CDR3 sequence is 16 residues long. The CDR3 reads CASSPGQGVNNNEQFF. The CDR3 DNA follows: TGTGCCAGCAGTCCTGGACAGGGGGTTAACAACAATGAGCAGTTCTTC.

This clone was counted a few times. This chain links TRBV5-4 with TRBJ1-2; maybe TRBD1 (5 bases). Germline CDR1 SGHNT, CDR2 YYREEE (reference sequence). Deletions cut 4 bases from V and 5 bases from J, with 18 bases between. This CDR3 has 15 residues. The CDR3 sequence is CASSRLLDSSYGYTF. The CDR3 DNA is TGTGCCAGCAGCCGACTCTTAGACAGTTCTTATGGCTACACCTTC.

Only one count was recorded for this clone. The gene calls are TRBV11-2 and TRBJ2-7, with D tentatively TRBD2 (6 bases). The CDR3 totals 14 residues. Trimming removed 1 base at V and 6 bases at J, with 13 bases between. In germline, CDR1 is SGHAT, CDR2 FQNNGV. The CDR3 reads CASSLGTTDGEQYF. The CDR3 DNA reads as TGTGCCAGCAGCTTAGGGACTACCGACGGCGAGCAGTACTTC.

The chain is built from TRBV2 and TRBJ2-7; 9 nucleotides match TRBD2. The CDR3 has 14 residues. Germline CDR1 reads SNHLY; CDR2 reads FYNNEI. After removal of 6 bases from V and 4 bases from J, the junction contained 7 bases not matched to a gene. This CDR3 reads CASRDSGSPYEQYF. The CDR3 DNA reads TGTGCCAGCAGGGATAGCGGGAGCCCTTACGAGCAGTACTTC.

This chain links TRBV28 with TRBJ1-4; D remains ambiguous. The germline V gene has CDR1 MDHEN and CDR2 SYDVKM. Trimming shortened V by 0 bases and J by 6 bases, and 11 bases separated the two germline ends. CDR3 length equals 15 residues. The CDR3 here is CASSLCEEKDEKLFF. In DNA, the CDR3 is TGTGCCAGCAGTTTATGTGAGGAAAAGGATGAAAAACTGTTTTTT.

This sequence joins TRBV5-4 and TRBJ1-2; perhaps TRBD1 as D (6 bases). The CDR3 has 12 amino acids. The germline V gene encodes CDR1 SGHNT and CDR2 YYREEE (reference sequence). V was clipped by 6 bases and J by 2 bases, with 8 bases between them. For the CDR3, the DNA is TGTGCCAGCATCGGACAGAACTATGGCTACACCTTC. It is translated as CASIGQNYGYTF.

The gene calls are TRBV7-9 and TRBJ2-5, with 12 bases lining up with TRBD1. The CDR3 runs to 17 residues. Unmatched junction bases numbered 3, after V lost 1 base and J lost 0 bases. CDR1 SEHNR and CDR2 FQNEAQ come from the germline V gene (reference sequence). Here the CDR3 DNA reads TGTGCCAGCAGCTTAGGGGACAGGGGGCGGCACCAAGAGACCCAGTACTTC. It encodes CASSLGDRGRHQETQYF.

In regard to this clone: The sample contains more than one DNA sequence encoding this CDR3. The V and J genes are TRBV30 and TRBJ2-4; 8 bases agree with TRBD1. There are 15 residues in the CDR3. Per germline, CDR1 GTSNPN and CDR2 SVGIG (reference sequence). The V segment lost 0 bases and the J segment 5 bases; nucleotides outside the gene matches: 6. CDR3 in amino acids: CAWSVSGQGQNIQYF. In DNA, the CDR3 is TGTGCCTGGAGTGTGTCCGGACAGGGCCAAAACATTCAGTACTTC. Together with reference TRBV30 and TRBJ2-4, the CDR3 gives the full variable domain: SQTIHQWPATLVQPVGSPLSLECTVEGTSNPNLYWYRQAAGRGLQLLFYSVGIGQISSEVPQNLSASRPQDRQFILSSKKLLLSDSGFYLCAWSVSGQGQNIQYFGAGTRLSVL.

The chain employs TRBV5-6 and TRBJ2-2, with 8 positions matching TRBD1. After removal of 4 bases from V and 1 base from J, the junction contained 6 bases not matched to a gene. This CDR3 comprises 16 residues. Germline loops: CDR1 SGHDT, CDR2 YYEEEE. The chain's CDR3 is CASSQTGTGNTGELFF. DNA for the CDR3: TGTGCCAGCAGCCAAACCGGGACAGGGAACACCGGGGAGCTGTTTTTT.

This clone was counted a single time. The V call is TRBV7-8, the J call TRBJ2-5; D possibly corresponds to TRBD2 (6 bases). The V end was cut by 4 bases, the J end by 0 bases, with 9 bases between. The germline gives CDR1 SGHVS, CDR2 FQNEAQ. This CDR3 comprises 14 residues. Here the CDR3 reads CASSSRDYQETQYF. The CDR3 DNA reads as TGTGCCAGCAGCTCCCGGGACTACCAAGAGACCCAGTACTTC.

This clone appeared a few times. This chain connects TRBV5-1 to TRBJ2-2; possible D gene TRBD2, 7 bases. CDR1 and CDR2 from the germline V gene are SGHRS and YFSETQ. The CDR3 runs to 16 residues. The ends were cut back, 2 bases at V and 0 bases at J, with 11 bases in the middle. The CDR3 DNA sequence: TGCGCCAGCAGCTTAATCGGGGGGCCGAACACCGGGGAGCTGTTTTTT. The encoded protein is CASSLIGGPNTGELFF.

The V and J genes are TRBV27 and TRBJ2-7; 7 bases are a match to TRBD2. Germline trimming cut 5 bases from V and 5 bases from J; bases unmatched to any gene: 6. CDR3 length: 13 amino acids. Per the germline V gene, CDR1 is MNHEY and CDR2 is SMNVEV (reference sequence). In nucleotides, the CDR3 is TGTGCCAGCAGTCTTCAGCGGGAAAACGAGCAGTACTTC. Protein product: CASSLQRENEQYF.